This T cell receptor (beta chain) was sequenced during a study of blood T cell repertoires in COVID-19. Study summary: Both acute and convalescent COVID-19 samples were obtained from the United States, Italy and Spain. Nucleic acid was either cDNA or gDNA, and it came from T cells, B-cell-depleted T cells, or PBMCs.

Per the study methods: Amplification of reference gene primers was used by the study to estimate nucleated cell counts. Method: immunoSEQ multiplex PCR; TCRdb's copy keeps in-frame clones and lacks some. V and J calls and clone size are given by that table; D and trimming were obtained from the DNA. The sample comprises approximately 280,000 clones, 90% of which are singletons, and around 1.7% rests with the top ten. Clinical history as reported by participants underpinned cohort assignment. This clonotype originated in a woman younger than 35 with acute COVID-19. Sequencing used PBMCs or T cells enriched from blood (not recorded which).

The CDR3 reads CASSNELAGGADTQYF. The CDR3 region has the DNA TGTGCCAGCAGTAACGAACTAGCGGGAGGTGCAGATACGCAGTATTTT. This chain joins TRBV6-6 and TRBJ2-3, with 12 bases identical to TRBD2. V lost 5 bases to trimming and J lost 4 bases; unmatched junction nucleotides: 7. Germline CDR1 reads MNHNY; CDR2 reads SVGAGI (reference sequence). The CDR3 is 16 residues long.